Below are 25 T cell receptor beta chains sequenced from a single sample in a study of identical twins. TCRdb recomputed calls from the 5' RACE reads with MiXCR, one row per CDR3 protein. The table lists roughly 690,000 distinct CDR3 sequences, 6.1% of them singletons. Sample: naive T cells sorted from blood. The receptor source for this set is a man between 18 and 35 years old in good health.

The rearrangement joins TRBV12-3 or TRBV12-4 to TRBJ1-1; no reliable D call. Between the trimmed V and J ends, which lost 5 bases and 0 bases, there was a span of 13 bases. This CDR3 has 15 amino acids. The chain's CDR3 is CASSPYGRMNTEAFF. CDR3 coding DNA: TGTGCCAGCAGTCCCTATGGACGGATGAACACTGAAGCTTTCTTT.

The V call is TRBV10-3, the J call TRBJ2-1; D gene unclear. CDR3 size: 12 residues. V lost 4 bases to trimming and J lost 9 bases, with 10 bases between them. Germline V gives CDR1 ENHRY, CDR2 SYGVKD. The CDR3 here is CAISATPPEQFF. The CDR3 DNA reads TGTGCCATCAGTGCTACCCCCCCTGAGCAGTTCTTC.

This clonotype was recorded at least ten times. V and J are TRBV27 and TRBJ2-3, with unresolved D. The CDR3 extends over 13 amino acids. Germline CDR1 and CDR2: MNHEY and SMNVEV (reference sequence). V dropped 4 bases and J dropped 5 bases, with 10 bases sitting between them. The CDR3 DNA reads as TGTGCCAGCAGTTCTCTAGTCGTAGATACGCAGTATTTT. Encoded protein: CASSSLVVDTQYF.

This clonotype showed up many times. The V call is TRBV15, the J call TRBJ1-2; D is perhaps TRBD1 (5 bases). Germline CDR1 and CDR2: LNHNV and YYDKDF (reference sequence). Trimming took off 3 bases at V and 0 bases at J, with 14 bases between the two ends. This CDR3 has 16 amino acids. CDR3 region: CATSSPRGGANYGYTF. The CDR3 DNA follows: TGTGCCACCAGCAGTCCTCGGGGGGGAGCTAACTATGGCTACACCTTC.

This rearrangement joins TRBV28 to TRBJ2-1, with D tentatively TRBD1 (5 bases). The CDR3 covers 12 residues. Germline CDR1 is MDHEN and CDR2 is SYDVKM. V lost 5 bases, J lost 10 bases, and 12 bases lay in between. CDR3: CASSLRVVEQFF. As DNA, the CDR3 is TGTGCCAGCAGTCTCAGGGTAGTGGAGCAGTTCTTC. The full variable domain, completed using reference TRBV28 and TRBJ2-1, is DVKVTQSSRYLVKRTGEKVFLECVQDMDHENMFWYRQDPGLGLRLIYFSYDVKMKEKGDIPEGYSVSREKKERFSLILESASTNQTSMYLCASSLRVVEQFFGPGTRLTVL.

In its sample, this clonotype was seen a few times. The genes are TRBV3-1 and TRBJ2-2; maybe TRBD2 (5 bases). The CDR3 extends over 15 amino acids. With 1 base removed from V and 7 bases from J, the gap between germline ends came to 13 bases. The germline CDR1 and CDR2 sequences are LGHDT and YNNKEL (reference sequence). The CDR3 DNA is TGTGCCAGCAGCCAAGGGTGGACTCAGTTCGGGGAGCTGTTTTTT. Translated: CASSQGWTQFGELFF. Combining the CDR3 with reference TRBV3-1 and TRBJ2-2 gives the whole variable domain DTAVSQTPKYLVTQMGNDKSIKCEQNLGHDTMYWYKQDSKKFLKIMFSYNNKELIINETVPNRFSPKSPDKAHLNLHINSLELGDSAVYFCASSQGWTQFGELFFGEGSRLTVL.

This clonotype came up a few times. The genes are TRBV15 and TRBJ2-7; 12 bases line up with TRBD2. V shed 0 bases and J 5 bases; nucleotides not matched to a gene: 14. The CDR3 is 19 residues long. In germline, CDR1 is LNHNV, CDR2 YYDKDF (reference sequence). CDR3 in amino acids: CATSRDASVTSGSFDEQYF. CDR3 nucleotides: TGTGCCACCAGCAGAGATGCCTCCGTGACTAGCGGGAGTTTCGACGAGCAGTACTTC.

This clonotype was seen a handful of times. As DNA, the CDR3 is TGTGCCAGCAGCTCGGGGACTACGCTAAACAATGAGCAGTTCTTC. Protein sequence: CASSSGTTLNNEQFF. The chain carries TRBV7-9 and TRBJ2-1; 7 nucleotides line up with TRBD2. CDR1 is SEHNR and CDR2 is FQNEAQ in the germline V gene (reference sequence). V gave up 4 bases and J gave up 5 bases; unmatched junction bases: 8. The CDR3 is 15 amino acids. The full variable domain, with the rest looked up from reference TRBV7-9 and TRBJ2-1, is DTGVSQNPRHKITKRGQNVTFRCDPISEHNRLYWYRQTLGQGPEFLTYFQNEAQLEKSRLLSDRFSAERPKGSFSTLEIQRTEQGDSAMYLCASSSGTTLNNEQFFGPGTRLTVL.

The chain couples TRBV2 to TRBJ2-2, with D possibly being TRBD1 or TRBD2 (5 bases each). V dropped 4 bases and J dropped 4 bases, with 7 bases sitting between them. CDR1 and CDR2 (germline): SNHLY, FYNNEI. There are 13 residues in the CDR3. This CDR3 reads CASSGGSTGELFF. CDR3 nucleotides: TGTGCCAGCAGTGGGGGGAGCACCGGGGAGCTGTTTTTT.

The sample holds many counts of this clonotype. The chain is built from TRBV15 and TRBJ2-1; 8 nucleotides agree with TRBD2. V trimming: 0 bases; J trimming: 12 bases; junction bases outside the gene matches: 7. CDR1 and CDR2 (germline): LNHNV, YYDKDF (reference sequence). The CDR3 length is 14 residues. The CDR3 DNA sequence: TGTGCCACCAGCAGAGATCCAGGACTAGCCTGGCAGTTCTTC. It yields the protein CATSRDPGLAWQFF.

This clonotype appeared a few times. This rearrangement joins TRBV9 to TRBJ1-1, with D unresolved. The V end was cut by 0 bases, the J end by 6 bases, with 18 bases between. CDR3 length equals 16 residues. CDR1 and CDR2 from the germline V gene are SGDLS and YYNGEE. The CDR3 coding sequence is TGTGCCAGCAGCGTAGTGCCGGGGTTGAATGGCGCTGAAGCTTTCTTT. The encoded protein is CASSVVPGLNGAEAFF.

This clonotype has just a few counts. The chain carries TRBV5-8 and TRBJ2-1; D may match TRBD1 or TRBD2 (5 bases each). Germline-derived CDR1 and CDR2 are SGHTS and YDEGEE. The CDR3 runs to 14 residues. V was trimmed by 4 bases and J by 4 bases, leaving 12 bases between them. CDR3 coding DNA: TGTGCCAGCAGCATAGCGACAGTTTACAATGAGCAGTTCTTC. Protein product: CASSIATVYNEQFF.

A few counts support this clonotype. The V and J genes are TRBV4-1 and TRBJ2-3; 7 bases match TRBD1. Germline assignment: CDR1 MGHRA and CDR2 YSYEKL. The CDR3 is made up of 16 amino acids. V trimming: 4 bases; J trimming: 4 bases; junction bases outside the gene matches: 11. The CDR3 DNA sequence: TGCGCCAGCAGCCGCACCTCAGGGGGACCGGCAGATACGCAGTATTTT. Translating it yields CASSRTSGGPADTQYF.

The chain combines TRBV20-1 with TRBJ1-2, with 8 bases matching TRBD1. The CDR3 contains 17 residues. V was clipped by 5 bases and J by 5 bases; unmatched bases: 19. Germline V lookup: CDR1 DFQATT, CDR2 SNEGSKA (reference sequence). The CDR3 bases are TGCAGTGCTGCGCGCCATCCCCGGGACAGGAGAACATATGGCTACACCTTC. The encoded protein is CSAARHPRDRRTYGYTF.

This clonotype has only a few counts. The chain carries TRBV12-3 or TRBV12-4 and TRBJ2-1, with a weak D call TRBD2 (6 bases). V was clipped by 5 bases and J by 4 bases, with 12 bases between them. The CDR3 runs to 14 residues. CDR3 amino acids: CASSRGTLYNEQFF. The CDR3 nucleotides read TGTGCCAGCAGTCGCGGGACTCTATACAATGAGCAGTTCTTC.

This clonotype was seen at least ten times. The chain carries TRBV12-3 or TRBV12-4 and TRBJ1-1; tentatively, D is TRBD1 (6 bases). The V gene lost 11 bases and the J gene lost 0 bases, with 16 bases spanning the gap. The CDR3 sequence is 14 residues long. The CDR3 region is CAARGGQMNTEAFF. In DNA, the CDR3 is TGTGCCGCCCGGGGGGGGCAAATGAACACTGAAGCTTTCTTT.

In this sample, this clonotype turned up a few times. This chain uses TRBV27 with TRBJ2-5; 7 bases agree with TRBD2. The germline gives CDR1 MNHEY, CDR2 SMNVEV (reference sequence). This CDR3 is 14 amino acids long. J gave up 5 bases and V 2 bases, and 5 bases lay outside the gene matches. DNA of the CDR3: TGTGCCAGCAGTTTAACGGCGCGGGGGGAGACCCAGTACTTC. It encodes CASSLTARGETQYF.

This clonotype has more than one count but fewer than ten. The chain couples TRBV10-3 to TRBJ2-5; 12 bases agree with TRBD2. V was clipped by 6 bases and J by 5 bases; unmatched bases: 4. The length of the CDR3 is 14 residues. In germline, CDR1 is ENHRY, CDR2 SYGVKD. CDR3 sequence: CAISPTSGSETQYF. The DNA for the CDR3 is TGTGCCATCAGCCCGACTAGCGGGAGTGAGACCCAGTACTTC.

This clonotype showed up many times. CDR3 sequence reads: CAISVGQLTDTQYF. Written as DNA, the CDR3 is TGTGCCATCAGTGTTGGGCAGCTCACAGATACGCAGTATTTT. The genes are TRBV10-3 and TRBJ2-3; no clear D. CDR1 and CDR2 (germline): ENHRY, SYGVKD. The CDR3 has 14 amino acids. Trimming shortened V by 4 bases and J by 2 bases, and 10 bases separated the two germline ends.

V and J are TRBV6-1 and TRBJ2-1; D is perhaps TRBD1 (5 bases). Between the trimmed V and J ends, which lost 6 bases and 7 bases, there was a span of 13 bases. This CDR3 region has 13 residues. Per germline, CDR1 MNHNS and CDR2 SASEGT. This chain's CDR3 is CASRASGQNEQFF. The CDR3 DNA sequence: TGTGCCAGCAGGGCTTCAGGGCAAAATGAGCAGTTCTTC.

The sample holds a few counts of this clonotype. The V and J genes are TRBV6-5 and TRBJ1-4; no definite D call. The V and J ends lost 0 bases and 4 bases respectively, with 15 bases between them. Germline lookup yields CDR1 MNHEY and CDR2 SVGAGI. This CDR3 has 17 residues. The CDR3 DNA is TGTGCCAGCAGTTACTCCGTACAGTTCGGTAGTAATGAAAAACTGTTTTTT. It yields the protein CASSYSVQFGSNEKLFF.

This clonotype was observed at least ten times. The chain joins TRBV3-1 to TRBJ2-2; a weak D match, TRBD1 (6 bases). Germline V gene sequence: CDR1 LGHDT, CDR2 YNNKEL (reference sequence). The CDR3 sequence is 13 residues long. Trimming shortened V by 3 bases and J by 8 bases, and 10 bases separated the two germline ends. This CDR3 is CASSQTGGGELFF. The DNA for the CDR3 is TGTGCCAGCAGCCAGACAGGTGGAGGGGAGCTGTTTTTT.

The sample holds many counts of this clonotype. The V gene is TRBV4-2, the J gene TRBJ2-1; D is undetermined. This CDR3 is built from 16 residues. In germline, CDR1 is LGHNA, CDR2 YNFKEQ. Trimming shortened V by 0 bases and J by 0 bases, and 9 bases separated the two germline ends. The chain's CDR3 is CASSQDSRSSYNEQFF. CDR3 coding DNA: TGTGCCAGCAGCCAAGATTCCCGAAGCTCCTACAATGAGCAGTTCTTC.

This clonotype was seen repeatedly, ten times or more. This chain joins TRBV29-1 and TRBJ2-2; TRBD1 matches 11 bases. V was pared by 7 bases and J by 7 bases, with 8 bases of the junction left unmatched. The CDR3 runs 14 residues. CDR1 SQVTM and CDR2 ANQGSEA come from the germline V gene. CDR3 loop: CSALGQGADGELFF. CDR3 coding DNA: TGCAGCGCACTTGGACAGGGGGCGGACGGGGAGCTGTTTTTT.

This clonotype was detected many times. The CDR3 nucleotides are TGTGCCAGCAGTGAAGTCCTCCTCCACAAAAATCAGCCCCAGCATTTT. Translating gives CASSEVLLHKNQPQHF. The gene calls are TRBV6-1 and TRBJ1-5; D not resolved. The ends were cut back, 1 base at V and 4 bases at J, with 14 bases in the middle. Germline lookup yields CDR1 MNHNS and CDR2 SASEGT. The CDR3 loop spans 16 amino acids.